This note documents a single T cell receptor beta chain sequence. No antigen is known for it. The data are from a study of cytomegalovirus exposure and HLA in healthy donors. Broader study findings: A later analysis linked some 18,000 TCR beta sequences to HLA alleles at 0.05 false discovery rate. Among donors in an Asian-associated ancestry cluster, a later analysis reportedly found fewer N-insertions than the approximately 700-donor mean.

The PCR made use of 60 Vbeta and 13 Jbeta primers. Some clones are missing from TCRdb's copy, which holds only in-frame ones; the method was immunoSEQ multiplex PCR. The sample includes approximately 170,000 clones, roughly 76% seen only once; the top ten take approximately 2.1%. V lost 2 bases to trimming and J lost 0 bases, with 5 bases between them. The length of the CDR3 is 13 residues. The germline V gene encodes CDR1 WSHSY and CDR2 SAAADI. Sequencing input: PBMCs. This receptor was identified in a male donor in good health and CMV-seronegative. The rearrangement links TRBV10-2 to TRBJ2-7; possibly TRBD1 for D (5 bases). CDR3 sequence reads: CASSEQGSYEQYF. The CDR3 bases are TGCGCCAGCAGTGAGCAGGGCTCCTACGAGCAGTACTTC.